This T cell receptor beta chain derives from a study of blood T cell repertoires in COVID-19. About the study: Sites in the United States, Italy and Spain provided acute and convalescent COVID-19 samples.

The repertoire was sequenced with immunoSEQ multiplex PCR; TCRdb's copy has only in-frame clones and lacks some. The table includes almost 250,000 clones, 85% to 90% detected once. V shed 3 bases, J shed 9 bases, and the junction held 5 bases outside the gene matches. The V gene's germline CDR1 is SGHVS and CDR2 FNYEAQ. This CDR3 spans 16 amino acids. This clone came up a few times. The chain carries TRBV7-6 and TRBJ2-1, with 16 bases lining up with TRBD2. Material: PBMCs or T cells enriched from blood (not recorded which). This TCR was recovered from a woman between 45 and 60 years old who had recovered from COVID-19. CDR3 in amino acids: CASSLGLAGGYSEQFF. The CDR3 region has the DNA TGTGCCAGCAGCTTGGGACTAGCGGGAGGGTATAGTGAGCAGTTCTTC.